This T cell receptor beta chain is drawn from a study of cytomegalovirus exposure and HLA in healthy donors. Regarding the study as a whole: Cytomegalovirus-associated status was assigned to more than 150 TCR beta chains.

The CDR3 runs to 14 residues. The V and J ends lost 7 bases and 4 bases, in that order; junction bases with no gene match: 5. Germline CDR1 LNHDA, CDR2 SQIVND (reference sequence). Primers for the PCR totalled 60 Vbeta and 13 Jbeta. Produced via immunoSEQ multiplex PCR; TCRdb's table is partial and in-frame only. This sample lists tens of thousands of clones; its ten largest clones have approximately 1.1%. With respect to this clone: The antigen is unknown.

The source of this sequence is a young woman in good health and CMV-seronegative. Sequencing was performed on PBMCs. The J gene is TRBJ2-3, the V gene TRBV19; 10 nucleotides line up with TRBD1. CDR3 DNA sequence: TGTGCCAGTACCGACAGGGGGCGCGCAGATACGCAGTATTTT. It encodes CASTDRGRADTQYF.